The following is a T cell receptor beta chain sequence with its context. Treatment-naive patients with stable or active relapsing-remitting disease were the multiple sclerosis controls. TEMRA cells were enriched by FACS, and CD4+ and CD8+ T cells were negatively isolated. The data stem from a study of CD8 T cells in Susac syndrome. Reverse transcription of about 0.5 to 1 ug RNA used random hexamers. TCRdb reprocessed the immunoSEQ multiplex PCR reads with MiXCR, giving one entry per CDR3 protein. Of 75,000 to 95,000 distinct CDR3 sequences listed, roughly nine tenths are singletons. The CDR3 is 19 amino acids. Germline V lookup: CDR1 MGHRA, CDR2 YSYEKL. The V and J ends lost 0 bases and 0 bases respectively, with 20 bases between them.

The chain employs TRBV4-1 and TRBJ1-2; D uncertain. The TCR sequence derives from a human donor with multiple sclerosis. Source material: CD8+ T cells from PBMCs. The chain's CDR3 is CASSQDPVPFGRANYGYTF. Written as DNA, the CDR3 is TGCGCCAGCAGCCAAGACCCAGTACCATTCGGACGGGCTAACTATGGCTACACCTTC.